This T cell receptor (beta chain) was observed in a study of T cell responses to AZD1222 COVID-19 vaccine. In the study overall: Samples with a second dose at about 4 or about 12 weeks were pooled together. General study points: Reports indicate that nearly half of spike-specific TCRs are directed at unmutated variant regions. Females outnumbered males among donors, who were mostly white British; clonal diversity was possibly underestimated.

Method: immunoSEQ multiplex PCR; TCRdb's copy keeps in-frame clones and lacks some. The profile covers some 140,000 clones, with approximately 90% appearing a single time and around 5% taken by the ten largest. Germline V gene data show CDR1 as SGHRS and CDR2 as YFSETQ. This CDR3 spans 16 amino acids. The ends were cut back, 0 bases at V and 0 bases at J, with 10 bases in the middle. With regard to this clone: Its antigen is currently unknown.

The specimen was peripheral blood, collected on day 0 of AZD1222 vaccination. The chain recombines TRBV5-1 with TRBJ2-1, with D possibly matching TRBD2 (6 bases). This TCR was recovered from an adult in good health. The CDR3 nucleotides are TGCGCCAGCAGCTTGGGGCGGGGCCGCTCCTACAATGAGCAGTTCTTC. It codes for CASSLGRGRSYNEQFF.